This paragraph covers one T cell receptor (beta chain) sequence. Its antigen is not known. This record belongs to a study of T cell responses to AZD1222 COVID-19 vaccine. Profiled with immunoSEQ multiplex PCR; TCRdb holds only in-frame clones, not every one. The table shows under 150,000 clones, with 85% occurring only once. The CDR3 has 11 residues. CDR1 is DFQATT and CDR2 is SNEGSKA in the germline V gene (reference sequence). Trimming took off 7 bases at V and 1 base at J, with 4 bases between the two ends. Study findings and constraints: Females outnumbered males among donors, who were mostly white British; clonal diversity was possibly underestimated.

The clonotype was recovered from an adult who received the MenACWY meningococcal vaccine as a control. V and J are TRBV20-1 and TRBJ2-2; D is ambiguous. The sequencing used peripheral blood, collected 28 days after the second dose of the MenACWY control vaccine. CDR3 residues: CSGWNTGELFF. CDR3 DNA sequence: TGCAGTGGTTGGAACACCGGGGAGCTGTTTTTT.